This T cell receptor beta chain was documented in a study of blood T cells in healthy people across ages. Study-wide findings and caveats: Older individuals had lower TCR beta diversity per million T cells (the decline was roughly linear). Long-lived donors exceeded aged donors in naive CD4+ cells and diversity.

With a J-beta primer mix and a sample-barcoded 5' primer, a second PCR ran roughly 6 to 12 cycles. MiXCR was run by TCRdb on the 5' RACE reads, yielding one entry per CDR3 protein. The data contain roughly 1.5 million distinct CDR3 sequences, roughly 43% of them singletons. The CDR3 extends over 15 amino acids. Germline V CDR1 and CDR2: LGHNA, YSLEER. Worth noting for this clonotype: The antigen is not known. Sequence at one end of the junction differs from germline and may be a read error.

No fewer than 5.5 micrograms of total RNA were isolated from every sample. Material for sequencing was blood. The chain uses TRBV4-3 and TRBJ2-7; D gene unclear. This clonotype originated in a woman under 30 in good health. CDR3 amino acids: CTSSQDRQAYYEQYF. The CDR3 DNA reads as TGCACCAGCAGCCAAGATCGGCAGGCCTACTACGAGCAGTACTTC.